The entry below gives a single TCR beta chain sequence along with its context. The antigen remains unidentified. The data were taken from a study of cytomegalovirus exposure and HLA in healthy donors. Study-level points and caveats: Relative to equally common others, HLA-associated TCR beta chains showed greater clonal expansion in a later analysis. The study had only CMV serostatus as immune exposure information. Presence/absence comparisons presumed near-even sequencing depth among donors.

This PCR relied on a set of 60 Vbeta primers and 13 Jbeta primers. Data came from immunoSEQ multiplex PCR; TCRdb stores just in-frame clones and leaves some out. The sample holds about 150,000 clones, over 70% seen once. Germline values: CDR1 MNHNS, CDR2 SASEGT. V lost 4 bases to trimming and J lost 2 bases; unmatched junction nucleotides: 3. This CDR3 has 15 residues. V usage is TRBV6-1 and J usage is TRBJ1-2; 11 bases are a match to TRBD1. The sample was PBMCs. This TCR derives from a man aged 45 to 65 in good health and CMV-seropositive. CDR3 amino acids: CASSARDRGNYGYTF. CDR3 in DNA: TGTGCCAGCAGTGCCCGGGACAGGGGGAACTATGGCTACACCTTC.